The rows below give T cell receptor beta chains drawn from one sample of a study of type 1 regulatory T cells. TCRdb re-analysed the reads in MiXCR, keeping a single row per CDR3 protein. In the table there are approximately 97,000 distinct CDR3 sequences, around 30% of which are singletons. Sequencing used CD4+ T cells, either the whole sample or a sorted fraction (not recorded which). These receptors came from a human donor in good health. The CDR3 runs from the conserved cysteine through the conserved F or W. The D gene is left open where the match is weak. The listing skips clone size in some rows; elsewhere it reads once, few, many or a size class.

j_gene	abundance	d_gene	v_gene	CDR3nt	CDR3aa
TRBJ1-1	-	-	TRBV28	TGTGCCAGCAGTCCGAACACTGAAGCTTTCTTT	CASSPNTEAFF
TRBJ2-7	few	-	TRBV28	TGTGCCAGCAGTTTTACCCCTCCTCACTACGAGCAGTACTTC	CASSFTPPHYEQYF
TRBJ2-1	-	TRBD2	TRBV6-5	TGTGCCAGCGGGACTAGCGGGAGAGGGGGGGTTGAAAATGAGCAGTTCTTC	CASGTSGRGGVENEQFF
TRBJ2-5	few	-	TRBV5-1	TGCGCCAGCAAGAGCGGATCGTTAGAGACCCAGTACTTC	CASKSGSLETQYF
TRBJ2-5	once	-	TRBV6-5	TGTGCCAGCAGTTACTCTGAGTCAAATTGGGTGGAGGCCCAGTACTTC	CASSYSESNWVEAQYF
TRBJ1-2	many	TRBD1	TRBV6-6	TGTGCCAGCAGTGACCCGGGACAGGGAAACTATGGCTACACCTTC	CASSDPGQGNYGYTF
TRBJ1-1	few	-	TRBV2	TGTGCCAGCAGTGAAGCGGATGACCCCTCTTCTGTGGCAGCTTTCTTT	CASSEADDPSSVAAFF
TRBJ2-7	-	TRBD1	TRBV29-1	TGCAGCGTTAGGGCAGGGGGCTCCTACGAGCAGTACTTC	CSVRAGGSYEQYF
TRBJ2-5	once	TRBD1	TRBV5-1	TGCGCCAGCAGCGGATCGGGACAGGTCCAAGAGACCCAGTACTTC	CASSGSGQVQETQYF
TRBJ2-7	few	TRBD1	TRBV7-6	TGTGCCAGCAGCTTAGCAGGGGGCGAGGGAATAGCGCGAGCCTACGAGCAGTACTTC	CASSLAGGEGIARAYEQYF
TRBJ1-2	once	-	TRBV19	TGTGCCAGTATTCCCTGGTCAGGCTACGACTATGGCTACACCTTC	CASIPWSGYDYGYTF
TRBJ1-1	-	-	TRBV7-9	TGTGCCAGCAACAGACAGGACCTTTGGGATACTGAAGCTTTCTTT	CASNRQDLWDTEAFF
TRBJ2-2	-	TRBD2	TRBV2	TGTGCCAGCAGTGGTCCTAGCGGGTCTTCGAACACCGGGGAGCTGTTTTTT	CASSGPSGSSNTGELFF
TRBJ2-6	-	-	TRBV5-1	TGCGCCAGCAGACCCGGGACTTCTGGGGCCAACGTCCTGACTTTC	CASRPGTSGANVLTF
TRBJ1-4	-	-	TRBV20-1	TGCAGTGCTATCGAGCTAATTACAGGGGAAAAACTGTTTTTT	CSAIELITGEKLFF
TRBJ2-7	few	-	TRBV19	TGTGCCAGTAGTATAGACCCAGTCGGTCCCTACGAGCAGTACTTC	CASSIDPVGPYEQYF
TRBJ1-2	few	-	TRBV6-1	TGTGCCAGCAGGGACGGACCCAGGGGCTACACCTTC	CASRDGPRGYTF
TRBJ1-1	few	-	TRBV2	TGTGCCAGCAGGGAATTGGGTGGTCAGCTGAACACTGAAGCTTTCTTT	CASRELGGQLNTEAFF
TRBJ1-6	-	-	TRBV7-2	TGTGCCAGCAGCTTATCCTCCGATCCCCTCCACTTT	CASSLSSDPLHF
TRBJ2-5	few	-	TRBV24-1	TGTGCCACCAGTGGGGGACGTGACTCGCTGCGGGAGACCCAGTACTTC	CATSGGRDSLRETQYF
TRBJ1-1	few	-	TRBV20-1	TGCAGTGCTAGTTACGCATTGGGGGAGAACACTGAAGCTTTCTTT	CSASYALGENTEAFF
TRBJ2-5	-	-	TRBV5-1	TGCGCCAGCAGCCTCACAGGGCCACAAGAGACCCAGTACTTC	CASSLTGPQETQYF
TRBJ2-2	few	-	TRBV7-2	TGTGCCAGCAGCTCAATGGGGCCCGGGGAGCTGTTTTTT	CASSSMGPGELFF
TRBJ2-5	-	-	TRBV7-8	TGTGCCAGCAGCTTAGGACATGGGCCAGGGGACCAAGAGACCCAGTACTTC	CASSLGHGPGDQETQYF
TRBJ1-3	-	-	TRBV12-5	TGTGCTAGTGGTCAAAAGAATGGAAACACCATATATTTT	CASGQKNGNTIYF
TRBJ2-5	-	-	TRBV6-6	TGTGCCAGCAGTTTGGTCCAAGAGACCCAGTACTTC	CASSLVQETQYF
TRBJ2-2	few	TRBD2	TRBV14	TGTGCCAGCAGCCTGGCTAGCGGGGGAACCGGGGAGCTGTTTTTT	CASSLASGGTGELFF
TRBJ2-3	few	TRBD2	TRBV4-2	TGTGCCAGCAGCCAGAAAGCTGGGGAGGGAACAGATACGCAGTATTTT	CASSQKAGEGTDTQYF
TRBJ2-1	few	-	TRBV3-1	TGTGCCAGCAGCTCAGATGGCGGCCCCGTTTACAATGAGCAGTTCTTC	CASSSDGGPVYNEQFF
TRBJ2-4	-	-	TRBV7-2	TGTGCCAGCAGCTTAGGTTTGGAGGGAAACATTCAGTACTTC	CASSLGLEGNIQYF
TRBJ2-4	few	TRBD1	TRBV18	TGTGCCAGCTCGCCGCTACCGGACAGGGCGGACAAAAACATTCAGTACTTC	CASSPLPDRADKNIQYF
TRBJ2-3	few	TRBD2	TRBV6-6	TGTGCCAGCAGTTCGCGAGCCCGGCGGGGGGTAGCGGGAGCGACAGATACGCAGTATTTT	CASSSRARRGVAGATDTQYF
TRBJ2-2	many	-	TRBV10-3	TGTGCCATCGCTGGAGGTCCCAACCCCGGGGAGCTGTTTTTT	CAIAGGPNPGELFF
TRBJ2-6	-	-	TRBV7-3	TGTGCCAGCAGCAGCCCTGGGATCTCTGGGGCCAACGTCCTGACTTTC	CASSSPGISGANVLTF
TRBJ2-3	-	-	TRBV7-2	TGTGCCAGCAGCCTCTACCCCTCCACGGGTCCCCAAAACGCAGATACGCAGTATTTT	CASSLYPSTGPQNADTQYF
TRBJ2-4	once	TRBD1	TRBV18	TGTGCCAGCTCACCACCACCCGCCAGGGGGAACATTCAGTACTTC	CASSPPPARGNIQYF
TRBJ1-3	few	-	TRBV19	TGTGCCAGTAGTAACCAAGGACAGCTCTCTGGAAACACCATATATTTT	CASSNQGQLSGNTIYF
TRBJ2-3	-	-	TRBV7-3	TGTGCCAGCACCAGGGGACTGACGGGACACATTGATACGCAGTATTTT	CASTRGLTGHIDTQYF
TRBJ2-1	-	-	TRBV5-4	TGTGCCAGCAGCTTGGACGAAGGTAATGAGCAGTTCTTC	CASSLDEGNEQFF
TRBJ2-7	-	-	TRBV5-1	TGCGCCAGCAGCCCGGTACAGGGAGATTCCTACGAGCAGTACTTC	CASSPVQGDSYEQYF
TRBJ2-5	-	TRBD1	TRBV15	TGTGCCACCAGCGGCCAAGGACAGGACTGGGAAGAGACCCAGTACTTC	CATSGQGQDWEETQYF
TRBJ2-5	-	-	TRBV11-2	TGTGCCAGCAGCTTAGTCAGAGGCCAAGAGACCCAGTACTTC	CASSLVRGQETQYF
TRBJ2-7	-	TRBD2	TRBV7-2	TGTGCCAGCAGCCCTAGCGGGATGTTACCCTACGAGCAGTACTTC	CASSPSGMLPYEQYF
TRBJ2-5	few	TRBD2	TRBV7-9	TGTGCCAGCAGCTTAGCAAGGGCGGGAGGCTATCAAGAGACCCAGTACTTC	CASSLARAGGYQETQYF
TRBJ2-3	few	TRBD1	TRBV29-1	TGCAGCGTTGATTTGACAGGGTTTACAGATACGCAGTATTTT	CSVDLTGFTDTQYF
TRBJ2-2	-	TRBD2	TRBV5-4	TGTGCCAGCAGAATCGGGACTAGCGGGACGGTGGCCGGGGAGCTGTTTTTT	CASRIGTSGTVAGELFF
TRBJ1-1	-	-	TRBV2	TGTGCCAGTACCGGGACACCGGGAAACACTGAAGCTTTCTTT	CASTGTPGNTEAFF
TRBJ1-1	many	-	TRBV28	TGTGCCAGCAGTCCCCGTAGGGGCCCTAATGAAGCTTTCTTT	CASSPRRGPNEAFF
TRBJ2-7	-	TRBD2	TRBV12-3/TRBV12-4	TGTGCCAGCGGAAGCGGGAGGGCCGTCTCCTACGAGCAGTACTTC	CASGSGRAVSYEQYF
TRBJ1-2	-	-	TRBV7-3	TGTGCCAGCAGCTTATTACCCTCCTCGCCGGGGGGGGGCTATGGCTACACCTTC	CASSLLPSSPGGGYGYTF
TRBJ2-2	-	-	TRBV28	TGTGCCAGCAGGTTAGGGGCGAACACCGGGGAGCTGTTTTTT	CASRLGANTGELFF
TRBJ2-3	few	TRBD2	TRBV12-3/TRBV12-4	TGTGCCAGCAGTGTGTGGAGCGGGAAAACAGATACGCAGTATTTT	CASSVWSGKTDTQYF
TRBJ2-7	-	TRBD2	TRBV7-2	TGTGCCAGCAGCTTATTGGGCAGCGGGAGGAGGATGGACTACGAGCAGTACTTC	CASSLLGSGRRMDYEQYF
TRBJ1-4	-	-	TRBV20-1	TGCAGTGCAGAAGGACAGCTCGGGTTGTATGAAAAACTGTTTTTT	CSAEGQLGLYEKLFF
TRBJ1-1	-	-	TRBV29-1	TGCAGCGTTGAAGATCACCAGAACACTGAAGCTTTCTTT	CSVEDHQNTEAFF
TRBJ2-3	-	-	TRBV7-2	TGTGCCAGCAGCCAGGGCGGAGCAGATACGCAGTATTTT	CASSQGGADTQYF
TRBJ1-2	once	-	TRBV5-8	TGTGCCAGCAGCCGACAGTATGGGAACTATGGCTACACCTTC	CASSRQYGNYGYTF